This T cell receptor beta chain was profiled in a study of CD8 T cells in ankylosing spondylitis. About this clonotype: Its target is not known.

Findings and caveats of the study: Before this, some motif variants had been reported in reactive arthritis synovial fluid and blood. It was reported that disease-linked clones were significantly enriched in matched ankylosing spondylitis synovial fluid. Disease-linked clones bore a CD8+ phenotype, appearing relatively rarely in peripheral blood. Ankylosing spondylitis blood appeared to be characterized by a TCR beta motif of about 8 highly homologous variants.

Making the TCR beta libraries involved quantitative 5'-RACE with molecular barcodes. TCRdb independently ran MiXCR on the 5' RACE reads; one entry per CDR3 protein. The sample includes roughly 440,000 distinct CDR3 sequences, 17% of them seen just once. The germline V gene encodes CDR1 SGHTA and CDR2 FQGTGA. CDR3 length: 14 residues. The junction had 9 bases not matched to a gene; V was cut back by 5 bases and J by 9 bases. This TCR was recovered from a male donor with ankylosing spondylitis. The V gene is TRBV7-3, the J gene TRBJ2-1; 8 nucleotides line up with TRBD1. Sequences were obtained from blood, either unsorted or a sorted T cell fraction (not recorded which). Here the CDR3 reads CASSPRQGKGEQFF. CDR3 nucleotides: TGTGCCAGCAGCCCGCGACAGGGGAAGGGTGAGCAGTTCTTC.